The rows below give T cell receptor beta chains drawn from one sample of a study of cytomegalovirus exposure and HLA in healthy donors. The table came from immunoSEQ multiplex PCR; TCRdb's copy has only in-frame clones and leaves some out. In the table there are about 130,000 clones, approximately 80% of which are singletons. The sample consisted of PBMCs. The receptors derive from a human donor in good health. Both conserved end residues are part of each CDR3. Fields, in order: J gene, V gene, clone size, D gene, CDR3 protein, CDR3 DNA. D genes are given only for firm matches. Clone size, where shown, is once, few, many, or a class for clones that have expanded.

J gene: TRBJ2-5; V gene: TRBV2; clone size: NA; D gene: TRBD1; CDR3 protein: CATITGTGGRYQETQYF; CDR3 DNA: TGTGCCACTATCACCGGGACAGGGGGCCGGTACCAAGAGACCCAGTACTTC
J gene: TRBJ1-1; V gene: TRBV18; clone size: NA; D gene: NA; CDR3 protein: CASSPGRPGTRITEAFF; CDR3 DNA: TGTGCCAGCTCACCCGGACGCCCGGGAACCAGGATCACTGAAGCTTTCTTT
J gene: TRBJ2-1; V gene: TRBV9; clone size: NA; D gene: TRBD2; CDR3 protein: CASSVDRSGGGPYNEQFF; CDR3 DNA: TGTGCCAGCAGCGTTGACCGAAGCGGGGGGGGCCCCTACAATGAGCAGTTCTTC
J gene: TRBJ2-1; V gene: TRBV14; clone size: NA; D gene: TRBD2; CDR3 protein: CASSRQRGGRNEQFF; CDR3 DNA: TGTGCCAGCAGCCGCCAGCGGGGGGGGAGGAATGAGCAGTTCTTC
J gene: TRBJ2-1; V gene: TRBV15; clone size: NA; D gene: TRBD2; CDR3 protein: CATRSGDIYEQFF; CDR3 DNA: TGTGCCACCAGGAGCGGGGATATTTATGAGCAGTTCTTC
J gene: TRBJ2-7; V gene: TRBV2; clone size: NA; D gene: TRBD2; CDR3 protein: CASSEVPNRRVSGDHEQYF; CDR3 DNA: TGTGCCAGCAGTGAAGTGCCGAATCGTCGGGTTAGCGGGGACCACGAGCAGTACTTC
J gene: TRBJ2-3; V gene: TRBV5-6; clone size: NA; D gene: NA; CDR3 protein: CASSFGPEHYTDTQYF; CDR3 DNA: TGTGCCAGCAGCTTTGGGCCGGAACATTACACAGATACGCAGTATTTT
J gene: TRBJ1-4; V gene: TRBV18; clone size: few; D gene: NA; CDR3 protein: CASSPSNEKLFF; CDR3 DNA: TGTGCCAGCTCACCCTCTAATGAAAAACTGTTTTTT
J gene: TRBJ2-1; V gene: TRBV27; clone size: NA; D gene: TRBD2; CDR3 protein: CASSLGAGVVNEQFF; CDR3 DNA: TGTGCCAGCAGCCTTGGGGCGGGGGTCGTCAATGAGCAGTTCTTC
J gene: TRBJ2-5; V gene: TRBV7-6; clone size: NA; D gene: TRBD2; CDR3 protein: CASSLGLAEKETQYF; CDR3 DNA: TGTGCCAGCAGCTTAGGACTAGCGGAAAAAGAGACCCAGTACTTC
J gene: TRBJ1-4; V gene: TRBV2; clone size: few; D gene: TRBD1; CDR3 protein: CASSLVGTGANEKLFF; CDR3 DNA: TGTGCCAGCAGCTTAGTCGGGACAGGAGCTAATGAAAAACTGTTTTTT
J gene: TRBJ1-1; V gene: TRBV11-2; clone size: few; D gene: TRBD1; CDR3 protein: CASSLGQGTEAFF; CDR3 DNA: TGTGCCAGCAGCTTGGGACAGGGCACTGAAGCTTTCTTT
J gene: TRBJ1-1; V gene: TRBV9; clone size: few; D gene: NA; CDR3 protein: CASSAGYEAFF; CDR3 DNA: TGTGCCAGCAGCGCGGGGTATGAAGCTTTCTTT
J gene: TRBJ1-2; V gene: TRBV25-1; clone size: NA; D gene: NA; CDR3 protein: CASSSIGVGGAHGYTF; CDR3 DNA: TGTGCCAGCAGCTCAATAGGCGTGGGGGGTGCACATGGCTACACCTTC
J gene: TRBJ2-7; V gene: TRBV5-1; clone size: NA; D gene: NA; CDR3 protein: CARNREYEQYF; CDR3 DNA: TGCGCCAGAAACAGGGAGTACGAGCAGTACTTC
J gene: TRBJ1-6; V gene: TRBV19; clone size: NA; D gene: TRBD1; CDR3 protein: CASLGGERALHF; CDR3 DNA: TGTGCCAGTTTAGGGGGCGAGAGGGCCCTCCACTTT
J gene: TRBJ1-3; V gene: TRBV9; clone size: NA; D gene: TRBD1; CDR3 protein: CASSASSRDRSGIGNTIYF; CDR3 DNA: TGTGCCAGCAGCGCCTCGTCCCGGGACAGGTCGGGAATTGGAAACACCATATATTTT
J gene: TRBJ1-2; V gene: TRBV5-4; clone size: NA; D gene: NA; CDR3 protein: CASSSGMDGLYGYTF; CDR3 DNA: TGTGCCAGCAGCTCGGGGATGGACGGCCTCTATGGCTACACCTTC
J gene: TRBJ1-2; V gene: TRBV7-2; clone size: NA; D gene: NA; CDR3 protein: CASSLPPRGGYTF; CDR3 DNA: TGTGCCAGCAGCCTACCCCCCCGGGGTGGCTACACCTTC
J gene: TRBJ1-5; V gene: TRBV28; clone size: NA; D gene: NA; CDR3 protein: CASSLFGLSNQPQHF; CDR3 DNA: TGTGCCAGCAGTTTATTTGGGCTAAGCAATCAGCCCCAGCATTTT
J gene: TRBJ2-2; V gene: TRBV4-2; clone size: few; D gene: TRBD1; CDR3 protein: CASSHTGGDTGELFF; CDR3 DNA: TGTGCCAGCAGCCATACAGGGGGAGACACCGGGGAGCTGTTTTTT
J gene: TRBJ2-3; V gene: TRBV13; clone size: NA; D gene: NA; CDR3 protein: CASSTRPLHTSTDTQYF; CDR3 DNA: TGTGCCAGCAGCACCAGGCCACTGCACACTAGCACAGATACGCAGTATTTT
J gene: TRBJ1-1; V gene: TRBV6-5; clone size: NA; D gene: NA; CDR3 protein: CASRARSNTEAFF; CDR3 DNA: TGTGCCAGCAGGGCCCGATCAAACACTGAAGCTTTCTTT
J gene: TRBJ1-1; V gene: TRBV7-9; clone size: NA; D gene: NA; CDR3 protein: CASSAGQLKAFF; CDR3 DNA: TGTGCCAGCAGCGCAGGGCAACTCAAAGCTTTCTTT
J gene: TRBJ2-7; V gene: TRBV5-1; clone size: NA; D gene: NA; CDR3 protein: CASSLAGILNEQYF; CDR3 DNA: TGCGCCAGCAGCTTGGCAGGGATCTTAAACGAGCAGTACTTC
J gene: TRBJ2-5; V gene: TRBV9; clone size: NA; D gene: NA; CDR3 protein: CASSVAAEQETQYF; CDR3 DNA: TGTGCCAGCAGCGTGGCGGCAGAACAAGAGACCCAGTACTTC
J gene: TRBJ2-4; V gene: TRBV28; clone size: NA; D gene: NA; CDR3 protein: CASSFRARRASLGGTDF; CDR3 DNA: TGTGCCAGCAGTTTTCGCGCCCGGAGAGCTAGCTTGGGAGGTACGGACTTC
J gene: TRBJ2-1; V gene: TRBV6-6; clone size: NA; D gene: TRBD2; CDR3 protein: CASSQSTSSHEQFF; CDR3 DNA: TGTGCCAGCAGTCAATCGACTAGCTCCCATGAGCAGTTCTTC
J gene: TRBJ2-1; V gene: TRBV9; clone size: few; D gene: NA; CDR3 protein: CASSVRGPEQFF; CDR3 DNA: TGTGCCAGCAGCGTTAGGGGCCCTGAGCAGTTCTTC
J gene: TRBJ2-7; V gene: TRBV5-1; clone size: NA; D gene: NA; CDR3 protein: CASSNFGLTYEQYF; CDR3 DNA: TGCGCCAGCAGCAACTTTGGACTTACCTACGAGCAGTACTTC
J gene: TRBJ2-1; V gene: TRBV18; clone size: NA; D gene: NA; CDR3 protein: CASSPSRGHDNEQFF; CDR3 DNA: TGTGCCAGCTCACCGTCTCGCGGACACGACAATGAGCAGTTCTTC
J gene: TRBJ1-1; V gene: TRBV4-1; clone size: NA; D gene: TRBD1; CDR3 protein: CASSLGTANTEAFF; CDR3 DNA: TGCGCCAGCAGCCTCGGGACAGCGAACACTGAAGCTTTCTTT
J gene: TRBJ2-3; V gene: TRBV6-1; clone size: NA; D gene: TRBD2; CDR3 protein: CASSEYSGGVMDTQYF; CDR3 DNA: TGTGCCAGCAGTGAATATAGCGGGGGGGTAATGGATACGCAGTATTTT
J gene: TRBJ1-6; V gene: TRBV6-5; clone size: NA; D gene: NA; CDR3 protein: CASRTDLKRSPLHF; CDR3 DNA: TGTGCCAGCAGGACCGACTTAAAGCGTTCACCCCTCCACTTT
J gene: TRBJ1-4; V gene: TRBV7-9; clone size: once; D gene: NA; CDR3 protein: CASSLELHNLFF; CDR3 DNA: TGTGCCAGCAGCTTAGAGTTACACAACCTGTTTTTT
J gene: TRBJ2-5; V gene: TRBV4-2; clone size: NA; D gene: NA; CDR3 protein: CASSQGAWEETQYF; CDR3 DNA: TGTGCCAGCAGCCAAGGGGCTTGGGAAGAGACCCAGTACTTC
J gene: TRBJ1-1; V gene: TRBV19; clone size: NA; D gene: TRBD1; CDR3 protein: CASSIGQGQNTEAFF; CDR3 DNA: TGTGCCAGTAGTATAGGACAGGGGCAGAACACTGAAGCTTTCTTT
J gene: TRBJ1-4; V gene: TRBV6-5; clone size: NA; D gene: NA; CDR3 protein: CASSYRQDSNEKLFF; CDR3 DNA: TGTGCCAGCAGTTATCGACAGGATTCTAATGAAAAACTGTTTTTT
J gene: TRBJ1-5; V gene: TRBV5-1; clone size: NA; D gene: NA; CDR3 protein: CASSLGGQGSNQPQHF; CDR3 DNA: TGCGCCAGCAGCTTGGGGGGGCAGGGAAGCAATCAGCCCCAGCATTTT
J gene: TRBJ1-1; V gene: TRBV10-1; clone size: few; D gene: NA; CDR3 protein: CASSESASGYAEAFF; CDR3 DNA: TGCGCCAGCAGTGAGTCTGCATCGGGTTACGCTGAAGCTTTCTTT
J gene: TRBJ2-7; V gene: TRBV5-1; clone size: NA; D gene: TRBD1; CDR3 protein: CASSWGGDRVGEQYF; CDR3 DNA: TGCGCCAGCAGCTGGGGGGGGGACAGGGTAGGCGAGCAGTACTTC
J gene: TRBJ1-5; V gene: TRBV27; clone size: NA; D gene: TRBD1; CDR3 protein: CASSPRQGNQPQHF; CDR3 DNA: TGTGCCAGCAGTCCACGACAGGGGAATCAGCCCCAGCATTTT
J gene: TRBJ1-4; V gene: TRBV4-1; clone size: NA; D gene: TRBD1; CDR3 protein: CASGWTGERDEKLFF; CDR3 DNA: TGCGCCAGCGGATGGACAGGGGAGAGGGATGAAAAACTGTTTTTT
J gene: TRBJ1-3; V gene: TRBV5-1; clone size: NA; D gene: TRBD1; CDR3 protein: CASSAGTDSGNTIYF; CDR3 DNA: TGCGCCAGCAGCGCCGGGACAGACTCTGGAAACACCATATATTTT
J gene: TRBJ1-1; V gene: TRBV7-8; clone size: NA; D gene: TRBD1; CDR3 protein: CASSFGRGLGNTEAFF; CDR3 DNA: TGTGCCAGCAGCTTCGGTAGGGGGCTGGGGAACACTGAAGCTTTCTTT
J gene: TRBJ2-7; V gene: TRBV18; clone size: NA; D gene: NA; CDR3 protein: CASSPLASISYEQYF; CDR3 DNA: TGTGCCAGCTCACCACTTGCTAGCATCTCCTACGAGCAGTACTTC
J gene: TRBJ1-1; V gene: TRBV6-6; clone size: NA; D gene: TRBD1; CDR3 protein: CASRTGENTEAFF; CDR3 DNA: TGTGCCAGCAGGACAGGGGAGAACACTGAAGCTTTCTTT
J gene: TRBJ2-7; V gene: TRBV5-4; clone size: NA; D gene: NA; CDR3 protein: CASSLGGAPYEQYF; CDR3 DNA: TGTGCCAGCAGCTTGGGTGGGGCTCCATACGAGCAGTACTTC
J gene: TRBJ2-7; V gene: TRBV27; clone size: NA; D gene: TRBD1; CDR3 protein: CASSPGTAGQTYEQYF; CDR3 DNA: TGTGCCAGCAGTCCGGGGACAGCTGGCCAAACCTACGAGCAGTACTTC
J gene: TRBJ1-5; V gene: TRBV13; clone size: NA; D gene: NA; CDR3 protein: CASSFEGNQPQHF; CDR3 DNA: TGTGCCAGCAGCTTTGAGGGAAATCAGCCCCAGCATTTT
J gene: TRBJ1-5; V gene: TRBV19; clone size: NA; D gene: TRBD1; CDR3 protein: CASSYTGGNQPQHF; CDR3 DNA: TGTGCCAGTAGCTATACAGGGGGAAATCAGCCCCAGCATTTT